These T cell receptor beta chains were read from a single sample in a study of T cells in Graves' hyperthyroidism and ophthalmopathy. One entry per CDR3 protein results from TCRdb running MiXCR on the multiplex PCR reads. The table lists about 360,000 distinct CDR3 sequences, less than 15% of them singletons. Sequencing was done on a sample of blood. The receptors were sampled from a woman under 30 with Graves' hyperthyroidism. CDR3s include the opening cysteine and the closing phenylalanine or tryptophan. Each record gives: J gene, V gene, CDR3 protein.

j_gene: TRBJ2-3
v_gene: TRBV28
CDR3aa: CASSLTGAHSTDTQYF

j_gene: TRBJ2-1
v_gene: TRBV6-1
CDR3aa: CASSGWGGAGGEQFF

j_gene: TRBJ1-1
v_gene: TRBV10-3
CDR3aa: CAMGTGNTEAFF

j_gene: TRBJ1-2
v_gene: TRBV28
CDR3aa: CASSEPKRRYGYTF

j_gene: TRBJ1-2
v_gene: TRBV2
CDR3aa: CASSFGTPGTGVGYTF

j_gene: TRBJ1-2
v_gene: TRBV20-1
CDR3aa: CSAQTYRDRGQNYGYTF

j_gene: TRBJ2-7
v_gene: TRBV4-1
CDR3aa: CASSQAEGGYSYEQYF

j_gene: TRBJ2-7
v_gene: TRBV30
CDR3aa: CAWSAGGAYEQYF

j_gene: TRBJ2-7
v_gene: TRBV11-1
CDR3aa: CASSGQLAGGYEQYF

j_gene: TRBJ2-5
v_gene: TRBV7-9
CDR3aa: CASSFLQGRKETQYF

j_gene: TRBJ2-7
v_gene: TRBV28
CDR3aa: CASSLPGQGPYEQYF

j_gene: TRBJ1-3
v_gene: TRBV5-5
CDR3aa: CASSPWGDNSGNTIYF

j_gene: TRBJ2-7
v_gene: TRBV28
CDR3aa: CASSRSWATYEQYF

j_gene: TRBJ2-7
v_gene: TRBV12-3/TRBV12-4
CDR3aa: CASSLQPGGYEQYF

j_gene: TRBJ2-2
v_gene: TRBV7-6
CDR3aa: CASSSIRSRSGRELFF

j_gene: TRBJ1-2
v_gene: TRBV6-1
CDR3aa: CAIRAGTVYGYTF

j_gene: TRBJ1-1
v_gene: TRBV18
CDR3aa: CASSLRDSRNTEAFF

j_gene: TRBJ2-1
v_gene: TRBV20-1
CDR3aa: CSARDLAGVYNEQFF

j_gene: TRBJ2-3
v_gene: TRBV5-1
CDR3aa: CASSPTGGQADTQYF

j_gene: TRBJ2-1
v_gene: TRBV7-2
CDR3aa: CASSLEGVAFNEQFF

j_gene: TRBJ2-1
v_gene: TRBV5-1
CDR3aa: CASSPGGGSSYNEQFF

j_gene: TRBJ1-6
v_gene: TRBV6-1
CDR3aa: CASNLGQGNSPLHF

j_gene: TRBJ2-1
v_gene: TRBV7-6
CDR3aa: CASSLLLAGVNEQFF

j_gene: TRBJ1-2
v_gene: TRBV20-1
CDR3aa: CSARELGEGYGYTF

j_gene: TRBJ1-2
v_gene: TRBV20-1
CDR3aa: CSARAISYTF

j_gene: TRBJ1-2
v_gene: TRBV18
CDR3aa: CASSPMLFSQAYGYTF

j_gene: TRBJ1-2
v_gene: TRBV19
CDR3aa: CASSIDRQGRYGYTF

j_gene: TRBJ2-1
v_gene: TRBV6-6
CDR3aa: CASSYSAGLSHDNEQFF

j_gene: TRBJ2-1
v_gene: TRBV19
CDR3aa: CASRGDRGPYNEQFF

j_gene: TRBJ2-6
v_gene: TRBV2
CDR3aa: CASRARDRSSGANVLTF

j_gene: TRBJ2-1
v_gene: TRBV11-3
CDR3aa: CASSLEEGVNEQFF

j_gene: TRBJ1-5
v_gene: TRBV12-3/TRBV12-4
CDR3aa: CASSLGSNNQPQHF

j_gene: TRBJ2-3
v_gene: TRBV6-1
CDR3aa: CASSRGPDRLSDTQYF

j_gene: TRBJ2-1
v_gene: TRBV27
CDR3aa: CASSIPPPGGSVSSYNEQFF

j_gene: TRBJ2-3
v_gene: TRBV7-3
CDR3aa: CASSRQSNTDTQYF

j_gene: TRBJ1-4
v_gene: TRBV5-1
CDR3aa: CASSLEWTANEKLFF

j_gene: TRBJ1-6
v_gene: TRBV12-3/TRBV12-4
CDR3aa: CASSDEFAHSPLHF

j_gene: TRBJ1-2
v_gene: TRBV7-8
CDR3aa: CASSLGRVAPIGGYTF

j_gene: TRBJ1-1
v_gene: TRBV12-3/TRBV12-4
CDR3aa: CASSLRRGGTEAFF

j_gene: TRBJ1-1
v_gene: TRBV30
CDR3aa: CAWSKRTANTEAFF

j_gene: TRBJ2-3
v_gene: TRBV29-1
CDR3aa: CSVEQGATDTQYF

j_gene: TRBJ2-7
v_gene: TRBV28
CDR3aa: CASSPRRAGGLSYEQYF

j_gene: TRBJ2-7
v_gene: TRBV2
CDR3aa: CASGTGAYEQYF

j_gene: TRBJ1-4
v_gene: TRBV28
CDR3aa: CASRQGTVTNEKLFF

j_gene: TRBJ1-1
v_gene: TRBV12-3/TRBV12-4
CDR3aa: CASRVQGNTEAFF

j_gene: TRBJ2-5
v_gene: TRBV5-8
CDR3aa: CASSYNRNLETQYF

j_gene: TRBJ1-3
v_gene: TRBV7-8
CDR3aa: CASSSRPGPSGNTIYF

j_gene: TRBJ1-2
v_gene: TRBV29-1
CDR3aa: CSVDYSDRGKHGYTF

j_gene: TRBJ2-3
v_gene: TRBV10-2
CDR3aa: CASSESRGTGAEDTQYF

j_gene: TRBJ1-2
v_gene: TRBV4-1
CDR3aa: CASSQEGQGRIVDTF

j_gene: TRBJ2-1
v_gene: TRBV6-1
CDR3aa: CASSEQGSNEQFF

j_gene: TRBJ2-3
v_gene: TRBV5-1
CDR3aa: CASSLEAGPSTDTQYF

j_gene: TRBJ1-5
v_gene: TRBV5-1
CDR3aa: CASSPGQGAGIGSNQPQHF